Below, one T cell receptor beta chain is given with its context. The antigen is unknown. The same CDR3 can be traced to other DNA sequences in this sample. The data originate from a study of pediatric ulcerative colitis. Study-level findings and limits: A couple of rectal CDR3 clonotypes occurred in all ulcerative colitis patients. Rectal pinch biopsies may include blood-derived T cells. Repertoires came from total lymphocyte DNA, not specific subsets.

One to two pinch biopsies were taken from the rectum during colonoscopy. Controls had colonoscopy for suspected IBD, with normal endoscopy and no IBD the following year. The table came from immunoSEQ multiplex PCR; TCRdb's copy has only in-frame clones and leaves some out. The sample gives 15,000 to 20,000 clones, more than 75% of which show up once; approximately 8% is in the top ten. The source of this sequence is a boy aged 5-17 years who was a control in a study of pediatric ulcerative colitis. The material sequenced was gut tissue.

The CDR3 region is CASSLGRSTDTQYF. The CDR3 DNA sequence: TGTGCCAGCAGCTTAGGGCGGAGCACAGATACGCAGTATTTT. J is TRBJ2-3 and V is TRBV11-3; D not certain. V was cut by 1 base and J by 0 bases, with 5 bases left in between. The CDR3 length is 14 residues. Germline values: CDR1 SGHNT, CDR2 YENEEA.